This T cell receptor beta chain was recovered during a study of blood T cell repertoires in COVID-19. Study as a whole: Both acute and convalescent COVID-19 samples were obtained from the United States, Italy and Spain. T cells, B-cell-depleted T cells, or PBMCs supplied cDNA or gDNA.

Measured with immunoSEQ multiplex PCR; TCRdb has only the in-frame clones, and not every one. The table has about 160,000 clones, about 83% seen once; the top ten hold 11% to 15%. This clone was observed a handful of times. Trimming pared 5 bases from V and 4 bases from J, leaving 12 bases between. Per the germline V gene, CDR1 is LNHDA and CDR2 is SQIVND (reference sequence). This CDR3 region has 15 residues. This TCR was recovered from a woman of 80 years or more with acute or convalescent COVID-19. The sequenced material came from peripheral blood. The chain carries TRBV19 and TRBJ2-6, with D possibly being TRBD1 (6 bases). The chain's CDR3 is CASSFRGGGANVLTF. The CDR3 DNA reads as TGTGCCAGTAGTTTCAGGGGTGGCGGGGCCAACGTCCTGACTTTC.